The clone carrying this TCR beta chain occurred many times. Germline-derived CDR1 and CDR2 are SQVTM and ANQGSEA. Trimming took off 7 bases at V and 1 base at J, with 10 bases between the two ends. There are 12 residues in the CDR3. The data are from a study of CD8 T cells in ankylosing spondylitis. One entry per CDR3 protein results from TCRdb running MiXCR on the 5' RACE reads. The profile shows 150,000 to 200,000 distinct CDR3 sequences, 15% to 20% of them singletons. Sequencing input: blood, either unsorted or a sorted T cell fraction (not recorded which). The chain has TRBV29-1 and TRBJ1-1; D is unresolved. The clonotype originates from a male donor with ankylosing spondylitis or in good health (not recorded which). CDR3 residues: CSAEAENTEAFF. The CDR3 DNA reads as TGCAGCGCCGAGGCCGAGAACACTGAAGCTTTCTTT.